The entry below describes one TCR beta chain. Germline V gene lookup returns CDR1 WSHSY and CDR2 SAAADI. V lost 6 bases and J 2 bases, leaving 4 bases between the germline ends. CDR3 size: 11 residues. The method was immunoSEQ multiplex PCR; TCRdb's version includes in-frame clones alone and lacks a portion of them. This sample yields about 79,000 clones, of which around 85% are seen a single time; under 4% belongs to the top ten. This entry belongs to a study of OX40 agonist ivuxolimab in advanced cancers. The material was CD4+ or CD8+ T cells sorted from blood, obtained in a trial of the OX40 agonist ivuxolimab. This receptor was taken from an adult with an advanced solid tumor such as melanoma, head and neck, liver or kidney cancer. This chain joins TRBV10-2 and TRBJ1-1, with D unclear. This CDR3 is CASRSNTEAFF. The CDR3 nucleotides read TGCGCCAGCAGAAGTAACACTGAAGCTTTCTTT.